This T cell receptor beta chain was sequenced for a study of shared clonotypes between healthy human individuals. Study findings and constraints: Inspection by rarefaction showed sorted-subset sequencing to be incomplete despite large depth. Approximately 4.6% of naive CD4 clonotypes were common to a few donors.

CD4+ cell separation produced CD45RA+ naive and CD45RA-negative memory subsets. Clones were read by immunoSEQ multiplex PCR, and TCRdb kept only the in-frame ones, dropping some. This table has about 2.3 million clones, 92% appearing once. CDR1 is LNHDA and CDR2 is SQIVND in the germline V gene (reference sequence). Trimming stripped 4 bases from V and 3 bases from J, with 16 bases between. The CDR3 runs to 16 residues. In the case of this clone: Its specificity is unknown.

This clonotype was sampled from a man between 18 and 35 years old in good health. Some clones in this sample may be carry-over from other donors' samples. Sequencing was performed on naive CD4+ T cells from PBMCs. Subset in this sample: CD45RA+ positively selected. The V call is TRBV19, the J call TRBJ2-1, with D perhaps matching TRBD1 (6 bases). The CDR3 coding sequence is TGTGCCAGTAGTAACGCCGGGACATACAACTACAATGAGCAGTTCTTC. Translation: CASSNAGTYNYNEQFF. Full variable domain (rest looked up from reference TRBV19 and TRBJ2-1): DGGITQSPKYLFRKEGQNVTLSCEQNLNHDAMYWYRQDPGQGLRLIYYSQIVNDFQKGDIAEGYSVSREKKESFPLTVTSAQKNPTAFYLCASSNAGTYNYNEQFFGPGTRLTVL.